This T cell receptor (beta chain) was sequenced during a study of tumor-infiltrating lymphocytes in primary liver carcinoma. Study in general: Subjects consisted of male and female patients aged 30 to 69 years.

Whole-study findings and limits: With p = 0.039, the top-250-clone fraction in tumors significantly exceeded that in blood.

Comments on this clonotype: The antigen is undetermined. Without the conserved terminal phenylalanine or tryptophan, this CDR3 likely stems from a read error.

The researchers produced TCR beta cDNA from roughly 500 ng total RNA with a constant-region primer. Libraries covering TCR beta were generated through three nested multiplex PCR rounds (using a slightly modified ARM-PCR). Researchers ran the first two PCR rounds for roughly 10 cycles each with TRBV1-TRBV30 forward primers and a C-beta reverse primer. TCRdb re-derived calls from the multiplex PCR reads in MiXCR, one entry per CDR3 protein. The table records over 35,000 distinct CDR3 sequences, over 70% of them present only once. This CDR3 spans 15 amino acids. The V gene's germline CDR1 is SGHAT and CDR2 FQDESV (reference sequence). V lost 3 bases and J 5 bases, leaving 14 bases between the germline ends. Without any cell sorting, about 19-32 mg of bulk tissue yielded co-extracted RNA and DNA. Tumor samples each held over 75% viable tumor cells.

This TCR was sampled from a man aged 35 to 55 with primary liver carcinoma and hepatitis B virus infection. The chain is built from TRBV11-1 and TRBJ2-1; D is ambiguous. Sequenced: liver tumor tissue from sampling region 2. As for subset: tumor region T2, inferior pole. CDR3 region: CASSFQGSLDNEQFL. CDR3 nucleotide sequence: TGTGCCAGCAGCTTCCAAGGATCGCTGGACAATGAGCAGTTCTTA.